This entry is about one TCR beta chain. The CDR3 contains 15 residues. Trimming pared 5 bases from V and 0 bases from J, leaving 11 bases between. Germline-derived CDR1 and CDR2 are LNHDA and SQIVND (reference sequence). Sample treatment: around 19 received Ad26.COV2.S at low or high dose, single or two shots; roughly 5 received placebo; per-sample allocation not given. Samples came from day 63 after the first vaccine or placebo injection. Expression of Wuhan-strain SARS-CoV-2 spike came from the Ad26 vector that formed the vaccine. The source of the sample is a study of Ad26.COV2.S vaccination and SARS-CoV-2 variants. Assay: immunoSEQ multiplex PCR; the TCRdb copy retains only in-frame clones and omits some. The sample holds about 350,000 clones, about 87% seen once.

The genes are TRBV19 and TRBJ1-3; D is perhaps TRBD1 (6 bases). This receptor was identified in a person aged 18 to 65 who received the Ad26.COV2.S COVID-19 vaccine or a placebo. The source was peripheral blood, collected in a trial of Ad26.COV2.S vaccine versus placebo. The DNA for the CDR3 is TGTGCCAGTAGTCGACAGGCCCCCTCTGGAAACACCATATATTTT. This sequence encodes CASSRQAPSGNTIYF.